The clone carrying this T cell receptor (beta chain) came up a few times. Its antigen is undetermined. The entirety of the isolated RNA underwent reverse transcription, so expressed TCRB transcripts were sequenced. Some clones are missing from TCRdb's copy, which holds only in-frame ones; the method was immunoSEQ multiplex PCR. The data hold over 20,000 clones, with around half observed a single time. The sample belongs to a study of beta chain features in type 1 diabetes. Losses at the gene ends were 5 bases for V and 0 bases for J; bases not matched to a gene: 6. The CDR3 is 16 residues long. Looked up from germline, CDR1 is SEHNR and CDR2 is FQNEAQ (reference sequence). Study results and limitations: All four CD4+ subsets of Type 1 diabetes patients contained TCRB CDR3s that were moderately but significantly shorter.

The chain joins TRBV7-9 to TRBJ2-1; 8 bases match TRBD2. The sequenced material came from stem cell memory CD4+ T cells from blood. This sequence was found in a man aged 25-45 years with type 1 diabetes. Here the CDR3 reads CASSMISGISYNEQFF. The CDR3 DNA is TGTGCCAGCAGCATGATTAGCGGGATCTCCTACAATGAGCAGTTCTTC. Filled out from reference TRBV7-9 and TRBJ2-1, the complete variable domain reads DTGVSQNPRHKITKRGQNVTFRCDPISEHNRLYWYRQTLGQGPEFLTYFQNEAQLEKSRLLSDRFSAERPKGSFSTLEIQRTEQGDSAMYLCASSMISGISYNEQFFGPGTRLTVL.